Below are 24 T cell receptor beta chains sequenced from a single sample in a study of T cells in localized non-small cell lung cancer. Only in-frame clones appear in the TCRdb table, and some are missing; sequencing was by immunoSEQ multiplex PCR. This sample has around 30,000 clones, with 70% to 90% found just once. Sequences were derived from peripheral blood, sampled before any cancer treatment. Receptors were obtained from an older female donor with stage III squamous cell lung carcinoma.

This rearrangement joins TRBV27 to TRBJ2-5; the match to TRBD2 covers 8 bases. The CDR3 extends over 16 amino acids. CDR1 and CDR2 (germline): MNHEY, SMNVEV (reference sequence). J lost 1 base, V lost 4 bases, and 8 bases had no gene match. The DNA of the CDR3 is TGTGCCAGCAGTTATGCGGGGGGAGGGTTCCAAGAGACCCAGTACTTC. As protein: CASSYAGGGFQETQYF.

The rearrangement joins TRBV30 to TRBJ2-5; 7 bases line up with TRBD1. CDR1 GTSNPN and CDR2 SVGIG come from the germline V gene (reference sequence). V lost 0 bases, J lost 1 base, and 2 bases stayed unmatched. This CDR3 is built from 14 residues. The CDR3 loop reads CAWSVGGSQETQYF. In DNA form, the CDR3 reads TGTGCCTGGAGTGTAGGGGGCAGCCAAGAGACCCAGTACTTC.

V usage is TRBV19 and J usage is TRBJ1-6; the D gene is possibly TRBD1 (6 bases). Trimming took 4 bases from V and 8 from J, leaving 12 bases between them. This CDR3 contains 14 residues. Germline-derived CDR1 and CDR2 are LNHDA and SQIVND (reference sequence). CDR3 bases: TGTGCCAGTAGTAAACAGGGCCGGGATTCACCCCTCCACTTT. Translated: CASSKQGRDSPLHF.

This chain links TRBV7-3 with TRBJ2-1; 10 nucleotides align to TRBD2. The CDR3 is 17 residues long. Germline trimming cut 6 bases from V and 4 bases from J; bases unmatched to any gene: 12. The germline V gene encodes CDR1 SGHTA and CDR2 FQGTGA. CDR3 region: CASRPGRTSGSYNEQFF. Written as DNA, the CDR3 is TGTGCCAGCAGGCCCGGAAGGACTAGCGGATCTTACAATGAGCAGTTCTTC.

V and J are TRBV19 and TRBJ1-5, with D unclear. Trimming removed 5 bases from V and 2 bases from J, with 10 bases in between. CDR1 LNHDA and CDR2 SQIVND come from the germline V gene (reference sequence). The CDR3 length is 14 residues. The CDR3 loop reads CASSVVVGNQPQHF. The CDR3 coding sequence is TGTGCCAGTAGTGTGGTAGTGGGCAATCAGCCCCAGCATTTT.

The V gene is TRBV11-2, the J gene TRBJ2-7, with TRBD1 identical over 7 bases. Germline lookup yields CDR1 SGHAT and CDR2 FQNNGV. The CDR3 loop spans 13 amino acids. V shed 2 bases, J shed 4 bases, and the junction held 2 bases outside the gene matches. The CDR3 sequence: CASSLKGAYEQYF. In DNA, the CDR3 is TGTGCCAGCAGCTTAAAGGGGGCATACGAGCAGTACTTC.

CDR3 in DNA: TGTGCCAGCTCACCACTAGAGAATGAAAAACTGTTTTTT. This codes for CASSPLENEKLFF. The chain links TRBV18 to TRBJ1-4, with D hard to call. Trimming removed 1 base at V and 5 bases at J, with 5 bases between. CDR3 length: 13 residues. CDR1 is KGHSH, CDR2 LQKENI, per germline.

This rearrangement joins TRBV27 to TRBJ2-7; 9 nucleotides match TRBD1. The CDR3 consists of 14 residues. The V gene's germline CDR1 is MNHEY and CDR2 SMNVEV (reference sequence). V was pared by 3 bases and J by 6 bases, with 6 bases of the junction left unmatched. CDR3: CASSFWDRVVEQYF. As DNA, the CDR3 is TGTGCCAGCAGTTTTTGGGACAGGGTGGTCGAGCAGTACTTC.

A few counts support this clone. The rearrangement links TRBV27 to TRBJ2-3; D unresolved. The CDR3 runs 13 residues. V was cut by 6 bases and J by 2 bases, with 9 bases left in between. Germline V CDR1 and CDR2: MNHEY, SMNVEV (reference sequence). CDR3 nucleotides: TGTGCCAGCAGCTACAAGTCCACAGATACGCAGTATTTT. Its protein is CASSYKSTDTQYF.

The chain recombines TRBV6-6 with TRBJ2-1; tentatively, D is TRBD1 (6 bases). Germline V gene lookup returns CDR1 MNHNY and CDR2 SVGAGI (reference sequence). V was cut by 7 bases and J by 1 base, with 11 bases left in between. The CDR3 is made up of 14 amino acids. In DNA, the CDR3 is TGTGCCAGCAACGAACAGGGTTCCTACAATGAGCAGTTCTTC. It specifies CASNEQGSYNEQFF.

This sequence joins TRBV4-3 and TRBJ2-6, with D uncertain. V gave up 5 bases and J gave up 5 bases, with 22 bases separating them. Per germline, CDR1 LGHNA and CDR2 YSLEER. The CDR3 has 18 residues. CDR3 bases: TGCGCCAGCAGCGAACATCCAGCGTCACAAAGTCGGGCCAACGTCCTGACTTTC. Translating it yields CASSEHPASQSRANVLTF.

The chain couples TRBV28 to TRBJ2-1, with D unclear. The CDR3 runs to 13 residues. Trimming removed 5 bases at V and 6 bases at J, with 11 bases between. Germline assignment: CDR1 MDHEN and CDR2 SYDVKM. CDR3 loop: CASSVAPVNEQFF. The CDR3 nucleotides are TGTGCCAGCAGTGTGGCCCCAGTCAATGAGCAGTTCTTC.

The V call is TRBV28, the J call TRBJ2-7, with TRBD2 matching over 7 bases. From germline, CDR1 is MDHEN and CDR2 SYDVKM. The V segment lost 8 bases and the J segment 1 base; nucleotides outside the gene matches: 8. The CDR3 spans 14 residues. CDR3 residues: CASGGDGKSYEQYF. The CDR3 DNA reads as TGTGCCAGCGGGGGGGACGGTAAATCCTACGAGCAGTACTTC. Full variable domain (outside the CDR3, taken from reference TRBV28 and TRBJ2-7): DVKVTQSSRYLVKRTGEKVFLECVQDMDHENMFWYRQDPGLGLRLIYFSYDVKMKEKGDIPEGYSVSREKKERFSLILESASTNQTSMYLCASGGDGKSYEQYFGPGTRLTVT.

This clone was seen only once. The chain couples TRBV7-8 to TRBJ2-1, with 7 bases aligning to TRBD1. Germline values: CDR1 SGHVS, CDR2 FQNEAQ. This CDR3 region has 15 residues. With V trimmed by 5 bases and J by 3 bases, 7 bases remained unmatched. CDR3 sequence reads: CASSQGQVNYNEQFF. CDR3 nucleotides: TGTGCCAGCAGCCAAGGACAGGTAAACTACAATGAGCAGTTCTTC.

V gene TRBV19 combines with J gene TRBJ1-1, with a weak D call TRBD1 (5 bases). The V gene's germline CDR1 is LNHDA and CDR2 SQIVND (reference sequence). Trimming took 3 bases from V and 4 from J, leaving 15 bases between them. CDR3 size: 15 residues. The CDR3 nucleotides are TGTGCCAGTAGTATGTCCAGGGTTGGCACCACTGAAGCTTTCTTT. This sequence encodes CASSMSRVGTTEAFF.

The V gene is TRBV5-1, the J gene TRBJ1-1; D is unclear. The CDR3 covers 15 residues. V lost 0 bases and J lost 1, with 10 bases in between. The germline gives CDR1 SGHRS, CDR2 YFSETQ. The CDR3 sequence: CASSLAPRENTEAFF. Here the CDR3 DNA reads TGCGCCAGCAGCTTGGCACCGCGGGAGAACACTGAAGCTTTCTTT. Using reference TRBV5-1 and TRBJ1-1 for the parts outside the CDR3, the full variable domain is KAGVTQTPRYLIKTRGQQVTLSCSPISGHRSVSWYQQTPGQGLQFLFEYFSETQRNKGNFPGRFSGRQFSNSRSEMNVSTLELGDSALYLCASSLAPRENTEAFFGQGTRLTVV.

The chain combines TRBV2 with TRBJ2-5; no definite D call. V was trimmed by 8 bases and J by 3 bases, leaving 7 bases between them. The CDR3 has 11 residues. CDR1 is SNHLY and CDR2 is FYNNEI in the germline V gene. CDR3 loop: CASSTEETQYF. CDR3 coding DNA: TGTGCCAGCTCAACAGAAGAGACCCAGTACTTC.

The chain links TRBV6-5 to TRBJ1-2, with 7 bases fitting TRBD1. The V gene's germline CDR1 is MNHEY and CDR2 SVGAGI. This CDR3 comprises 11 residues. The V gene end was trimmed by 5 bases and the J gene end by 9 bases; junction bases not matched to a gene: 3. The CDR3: CASSDRESYTF. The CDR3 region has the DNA TGTGCCAGCAGTGACAGGGAGAGCTACACCTTC.

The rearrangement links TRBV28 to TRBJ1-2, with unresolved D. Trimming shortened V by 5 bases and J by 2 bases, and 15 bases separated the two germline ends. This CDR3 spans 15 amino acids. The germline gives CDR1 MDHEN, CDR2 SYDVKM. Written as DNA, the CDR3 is TGTGCCAGCAGTAAACCCTGGAACGTAAACTATGGCTACACCTTC. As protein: CASSKPWNVNYGYTF.

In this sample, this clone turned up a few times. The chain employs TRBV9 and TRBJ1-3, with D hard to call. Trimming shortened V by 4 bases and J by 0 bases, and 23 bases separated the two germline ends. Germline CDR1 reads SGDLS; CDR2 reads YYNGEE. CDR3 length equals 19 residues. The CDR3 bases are TGTGCCAGCAGCAATCCCAGGTGGGCAGAAAACTTCTCTGGAAACACCATATATTTT. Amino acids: CASSNPRWAENFSGNTIYF.

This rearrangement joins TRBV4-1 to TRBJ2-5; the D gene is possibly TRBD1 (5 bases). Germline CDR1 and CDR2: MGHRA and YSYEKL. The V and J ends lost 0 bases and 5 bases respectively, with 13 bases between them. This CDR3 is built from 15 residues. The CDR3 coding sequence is TGCGCCAGCAGCCAAGATAGGGTAGCAGGGGAGACCCAGTACTTC. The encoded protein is CASSQDRVAGETQYF.

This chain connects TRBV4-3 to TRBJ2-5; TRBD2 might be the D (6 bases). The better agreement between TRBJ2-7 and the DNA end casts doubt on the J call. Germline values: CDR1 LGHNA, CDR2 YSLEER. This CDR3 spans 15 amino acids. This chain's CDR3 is CASSQDGTEYYEQYF. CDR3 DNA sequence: TGCGCCAGCAGCCAAGACGGGACTGAGTACTACGAGCAGTACTTC.

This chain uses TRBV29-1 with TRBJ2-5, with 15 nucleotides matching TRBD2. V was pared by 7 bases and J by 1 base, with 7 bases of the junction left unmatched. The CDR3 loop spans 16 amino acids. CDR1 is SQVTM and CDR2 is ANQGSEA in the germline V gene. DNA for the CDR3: TGCAGCGCCGCTGGACTAGCGGGGGGGCCCCAAGAGACCCAGTACTTC. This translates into CSAAGLAGGPQETQYF.

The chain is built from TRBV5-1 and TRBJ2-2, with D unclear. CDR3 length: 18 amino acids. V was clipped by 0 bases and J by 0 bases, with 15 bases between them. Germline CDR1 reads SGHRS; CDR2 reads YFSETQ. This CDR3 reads CASSLGALSRSNTGELFF. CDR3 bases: TGCGCCAGCAGCTTGGGGGCCCTAAGCCGATCGAACACCGGGGAGCTGTTTTTT. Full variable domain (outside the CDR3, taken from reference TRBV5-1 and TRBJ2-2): KAGVTQTPRYLIKTRGQQVTLSCSPISGHRSVSWYQQTPGQGLQFLFEYFSETQRNKGNFPGRFSGRQFSNSRSEMNVSTLELGDSALYLCASSLGALSRSNTGELFFGEGSRLTVL.